This TCR beta chain derives from a study of blood T cell repertoires in COVID-19. Study-level information: From the United States, Italy and Spain came samples of acute and convalescent COVID-19. PBMCs, B-cell-depleted T cells, or T cells provided the cDNA or gDNA that made up the material.

In the study's own analysis: How many nucleated cells were present was estimated from reference gene primer amplification. Using immunoSEQ multiplex PCR, the repertoire was profiled, and TCRdb retains in-frame clones only, with some absent. V and J calls and clone size are given by that table; D and trimming were obtained from the DNA. This table has fewer than 200,000 clones, 84% appearing once. The CDR3 runs to 14 residues. Trimming left V 3 bases short and J 5 bases short, with 13 bases between. Germline lookup yields CDR1 KGHSH and CDR2 LQKENI. The source is a man aged 40-50 years who had recovered from COVID-19. Sequenced: peripheral blood. The chain uses TRBV18 and TRBJ2-5; TRBD1 is a possible D gene (6 bases). The CDR3 sequence: CASSPRRGVETQYF. The CDR3 DNA follows: TGTGCCAGCTCACCTCGCAGGGGCGTGGAGACCCAGTACTTC.